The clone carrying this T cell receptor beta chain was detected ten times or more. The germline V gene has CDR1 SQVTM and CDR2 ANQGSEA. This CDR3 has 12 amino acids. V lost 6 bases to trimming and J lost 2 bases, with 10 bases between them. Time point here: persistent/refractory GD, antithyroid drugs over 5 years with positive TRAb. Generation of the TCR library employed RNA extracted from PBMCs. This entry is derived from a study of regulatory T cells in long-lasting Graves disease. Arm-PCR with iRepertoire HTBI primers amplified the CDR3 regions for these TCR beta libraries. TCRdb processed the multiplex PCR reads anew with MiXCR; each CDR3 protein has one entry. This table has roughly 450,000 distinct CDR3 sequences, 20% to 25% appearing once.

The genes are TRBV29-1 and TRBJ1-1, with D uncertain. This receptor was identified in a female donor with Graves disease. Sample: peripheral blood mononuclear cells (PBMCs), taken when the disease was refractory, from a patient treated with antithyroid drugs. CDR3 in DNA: TGCAGCGTCTACACTGGCAACACTGAAGCTTTCTTT. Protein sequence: CSVYTGNTEAFF.